This TCR beta chain was retrieved from a study of cytomegalovirus exposure and HLA in healthy donors. For the study at large: Around 200 million T cells yielded 117 million unique TCR beta sequences, as an earlier analysis found. Falling in the Caucasian-associated ancestry cluster were about 82% of under 500 genotyped donors.

Whole-study findings and limits: In vitro testing confirmed a few CMV-associated chains as specific for CMV antigens. Looking again later, the authors saw that most CMV-associated TCR beta chains seemed HLA-restricted.

To note about this clone: Its antigen is unidentified.

It was with 60 Vbeta and 13 Jbeta primers that the PCR ran. TCRdb's table, derived via immunoSEQ multiplex PCR, lists solely in-frame clones and lacks some. The sample has some 110,000 clones, roughly 76% seen once. The material sequenced was PBMCs. This TCR came from a man aged 45-65 years in good health and CMV-seropositive.

The CDR3 DNA follows: TGTGCCAGCAGGCCCCGGGACAGGTACTCCTACGAGCAGTACTTC. Its translation is CASRPRDRYSYEQYF. The chain recombines TRBV28 with TRBJ2-7; the match to TRBD1 covers 8 bases. CDR1 MDHEN and CDR2 SYDVKM come from the germline V gene. Trimming removed 6 bases from V and 0 bases from J; junction bases left unmatched: 7. The CDR3 consists of 15 residues.